The present TCR beta chain was sequenced within a study of long-term antiretroviral therapy in people with HIV. Details on this clone: The antigen is undetermined. One end of the junction is discordant with germline, which a read error may explain.

Version v3.0 of the immunoSEQ assay was performed at survey level. It was about 40,000-55,000 T-cell genomes per sample that sequencing targeted. The assay was immunoSEQ multiplex PCR, and TCRdb's table has in-frame clones only and misses some. The data hold about 22,000 clones, with nearly 90% observed a single time. Whole-study findings and limits: In HIV, the repertoires covered a tighter span of CDR3 lengths than in controls. Whichever time point was examined, clones expanded before ART dominated the repertoire.

Treatment locations for all participants with HIV were in the United States. Material: unsorted PBMCs, obtained 0.6 years after starting antiretroviral therapy. This sequence originates from a man aged 60 to 75 with HIV.

Here the CDR3 reads CASRLGQGSEAFF. The CDR3 DNA follows: TGCGCCAGCCGCTTGGGACAGGGGTCTGAAGCTTTCTTT. The rearrangement links TRBV5-1 to TRBJ1-1; 10 bases are shared with TRBD1. This CDR3 has 13 residues. CDR1 and CDR2 (germline): SGHRS, YFSETQ.